This TCR beta chain appears in the sequencing data of a study of blood T cell repertoires in COVID-19. Overall study context: Specimens from acute and convalescent COVID-19 originated in the United States, Italy and Spain. In each case, the material was cDNA or gDNA derived from T cells, B-cell-depleted T cells, or PBMCs.

In its sample, this clone was seen once. In the original workflow: Amplification of reference gene primers was used by the study to estimate nucleated cell counts. Assay: immunoSEQ multiplex PCR; the TCRdb copy retains only in-frame clones and omits some. Clone size and the V and J calls come from that table; the DNA yielded D and trimming. The data show over 150,000 clones, roughly 81% seen once. The origin of this receptor is a man aged 35-49 years with acute or convalescent COVID-19. The material sequenced was peripheral blood.

DNA for the CDR3: TGTGCCAGTACGGCGACAGCTCAGGTTAGCAATCAGCCCCAGCATTTT. Its translation: CASTATAQVSNQPQHF. The genes are TRBV19 and TRBJ1-5, with D possibly TRBD1 on 5 matching bases. This CDR3 comprises 16 residues. Trimming left V 7 bases short and J 0 bases short, with 16 bases between. Germline V gene data show CDR1 as LNHDA and CDR2 as SQIVND (reference sequence).